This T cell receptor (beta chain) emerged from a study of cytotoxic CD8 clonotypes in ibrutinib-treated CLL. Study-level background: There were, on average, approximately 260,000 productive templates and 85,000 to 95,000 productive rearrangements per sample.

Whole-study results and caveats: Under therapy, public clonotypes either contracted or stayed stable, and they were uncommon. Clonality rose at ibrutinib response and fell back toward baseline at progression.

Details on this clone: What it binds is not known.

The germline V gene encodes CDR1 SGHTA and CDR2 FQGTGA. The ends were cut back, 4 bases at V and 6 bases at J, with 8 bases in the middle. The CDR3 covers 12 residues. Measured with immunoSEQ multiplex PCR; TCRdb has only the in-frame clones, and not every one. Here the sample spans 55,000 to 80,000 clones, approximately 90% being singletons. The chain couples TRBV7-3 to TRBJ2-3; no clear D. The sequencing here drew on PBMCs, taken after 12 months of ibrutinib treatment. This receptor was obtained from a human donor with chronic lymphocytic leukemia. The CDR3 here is CASSSFGDTQYF. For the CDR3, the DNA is TGTGCCAGCAGCTCCTTTGGGGATACGCAGTATTTT.